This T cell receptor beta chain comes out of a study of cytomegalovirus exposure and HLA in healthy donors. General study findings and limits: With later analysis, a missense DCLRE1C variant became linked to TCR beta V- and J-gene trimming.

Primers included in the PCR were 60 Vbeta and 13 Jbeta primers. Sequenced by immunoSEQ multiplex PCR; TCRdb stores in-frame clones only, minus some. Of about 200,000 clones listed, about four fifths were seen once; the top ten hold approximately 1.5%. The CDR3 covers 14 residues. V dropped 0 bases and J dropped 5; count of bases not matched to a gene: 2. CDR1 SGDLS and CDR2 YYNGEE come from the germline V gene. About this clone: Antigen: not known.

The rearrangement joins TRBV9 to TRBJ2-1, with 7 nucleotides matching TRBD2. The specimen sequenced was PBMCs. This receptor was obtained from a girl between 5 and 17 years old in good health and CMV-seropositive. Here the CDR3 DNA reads TGTGCCAGCAGCGTAGCTAGCGGCCACAATGAGCAGTTCTTC. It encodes CASSVASGHNEQFF.